This T cell receptor (beta chain) was recorded in a study of cytomegalovirus exposure and HLA in healthy donors. Germline-derived CDR1 and CDR2 are SGDLS and YYNGEE. Trimming stripped 0 bases from V and 4 bases from J, with 16 bases between. The CDR3 contains 16 residues. Amplification used 60 Vbeta primers and 13 Jbeta primers. The assay was immunoSEQ multiplex PCR, and TCRdb's table has in-frame clones only and misses some. The sample has tens of thousands of clones; less than 80% are singletons. The sample holds one count of this clone. The chain carries TRBV9 and TRBJ1-2; D might be TRBD1 (5 bases). Sequencing was done on a sample of PBMCs. This clonotype was sampled from a woman in her forties or fifties in good health and CMV-seropositive. CDR3 sequence (DNA): TGTGCCAGCAGCGTAGCGGGGGGGGGAGAGAGCTATGGCTACACCTTC. This sequence encodes CASSVAGGGESYGYTF.